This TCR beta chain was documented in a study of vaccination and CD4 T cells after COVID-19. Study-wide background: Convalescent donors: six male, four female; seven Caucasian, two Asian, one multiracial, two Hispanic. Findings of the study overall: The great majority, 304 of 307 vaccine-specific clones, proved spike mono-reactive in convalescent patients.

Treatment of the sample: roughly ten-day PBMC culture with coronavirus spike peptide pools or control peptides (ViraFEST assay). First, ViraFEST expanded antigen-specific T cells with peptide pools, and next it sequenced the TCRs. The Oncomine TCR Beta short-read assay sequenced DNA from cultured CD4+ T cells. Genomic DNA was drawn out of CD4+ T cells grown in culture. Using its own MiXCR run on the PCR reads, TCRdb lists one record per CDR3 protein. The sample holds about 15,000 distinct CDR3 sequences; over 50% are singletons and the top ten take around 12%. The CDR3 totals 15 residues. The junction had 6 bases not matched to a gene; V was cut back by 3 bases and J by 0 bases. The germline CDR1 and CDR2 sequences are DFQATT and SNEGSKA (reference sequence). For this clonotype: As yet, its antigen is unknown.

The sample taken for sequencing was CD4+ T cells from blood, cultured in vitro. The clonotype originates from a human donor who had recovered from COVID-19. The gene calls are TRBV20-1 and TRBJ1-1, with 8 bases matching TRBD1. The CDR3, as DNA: TGCAGTGCTAGTAACGCACAGGGGGTGAACACTGAAGCTTTCTTT. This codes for CSASNAQGVNTEAFF.